These 18 T cell receptor beta chains originate from one sample sequenced in a study of blood T cell repertoires in COVID-19. Only in-frame clones appear in the TCRdb table, and some are missing; sequencing was by immunoSEQ multiplex PCR. Here the sample spans around 260,000 clones, approximately 83% being singletons. Sequencing input: peripheral blood. The receptors stem from a person aged 65 to 85 with COVID-19, enrolled during active disease.

The CDR3 nucleotides read TGCGCCAGCAGCCACGACAGGGGGCCAGGGTACACTGAAGCTTTCTTT. It encodes CASSHDRGPGYTEAFF. This sequence joins TRBV5-1 and TRBJ1-1; 10 bases map to TRBD1. CDR1 is SGHRS and CDR2 is YFSETQ in the germline V gene. CDR3 size: 16 residues. V shed 4 bases and J 3 bases; nucleotides not matched to a gene: 9.

J is TRBJ2-1 and V is TRBV30; TRBD2 aligns across 13 bases. The CDR3 sequence is 13 residues long. After removal of 3 bases from V and 8 bases from J, the junction contained 1 base not matched to a gene. In germline, CDR1 is GTSNPN, CDR2 SVGIG (reference sequence). CDR3 residues: CAWSGLAGDEQFF. The CDR3 nucleotides read TGTGCCTGGAGCGGACTAGCGGGAGATGAGCAGTTCTTC.

This chain links TRBV18 with TRBJ1-1; D might be TRBD1 (6 bases). Per germline, CDR1 KGHSH and CDR2 LQKENI. V lost 4 bases and J lost 0, with 9 bases in between. This CDR3 has 14 amino acids. CDR3 in amino acids: CASSLQGLNTEAFF. The CDR3 DNA follows: TGTGCCAGCTCACTGCAGGGGTTGAACACTGAAGCTTTCTTT.

The chain employs TRBV19 and TRBJ2-1; 8 bases are a match to TRBD2. CDR1 and CDR2 (germline): LNHDA, SQIVND (reference sequence). V lost 4 bases and J lost 0; bases outside the gene matches: 5. The CDR3 extends over 16 amino acids. DNA of the CDR3: TGTGCCAGTAGTACCATAGCGGGGAACTCCTACAATGAGCAGTTCTTC. Translation: CASSTIAGNSYNEQFF.

This clone was observed a few times. The chain has TRBV6-6 and TRBJ1-5; D perhaps matches TRBD1 (6 bases). V gave up 2 bases and J gave up 2 bases, with 13 bases separating them. CDR1 and CDR2 (germline): MNHNY, SVGAGI (reference sequence). There are 16 residues in the CDR3. The CDR3 is CASSYPQGMGNQPQHF. The CDR3 DNA reads as TGTGCCAGCAGTTACCCTCAGGGGATGGGCAATCAGCCCCAGCATTTT.

This chain's CDR3 is CASIRGPYDTYEQYF. Here the CDR3 DNA reads TGTGCCAGCATAAGGGGGCCGTATGACACCTACGAGCAGTACTTC. This sequence joins TRBV6-5 and TRBJ2-7; 7 bases align to TRBD1. This CDR3 comprises 15 residues. Germline loops: CDR1 MNHEY, CDR2 SVGAGI. Unmatched junction bases numbered 11, after V lost 7 bases and J lost 2 bases.

This clone is a singleton in its sample. The V call is TRBV6-2 or TRBV6-3, the J call TRBJ1-6, with 7 nucleotides matching TRBD1. V dropped 2 bases and J dropped 9; count of bases not matched to a gene: 7. Looked up from germline, CDR1 is MNHEY and CDR2 is SVGEGT. The CDR3 runs to 15 residues. The CDR3 here is CASSYQGVKGSPLHF. CDR3 nucleotide sequence: TGTGCCAGCAGTTACCAGGGGGTGAAGGGTTCACCCCTCCACTTT.

J is TRBJ2-7 and V is TRBV7-8, with 8 bases aligning to TRBD2. Per germline, CDR1 SGHVS and CDR2 FQNEAQ. The junction had 11 bases not matched to a gene; V was cut back by 1 base and J by 6 bases. This CDR3 comprises 16 residues. In DNA, the CDR3 is TGTGCCAGCAGCTTAGTTGGCGCAGCGGGGGCCCGCGAGCAGTACTTC. It yields the protein CASSLVGAAGAREQYF.

The rearrangement joins TRBV5-8 to TRBJ1-1, with D possibly matching TRBD1 (5 bases). V was pared by 5 bases and J by 4 bases, with 12 bases between. The CDR3 consists of 13 residues. Germline V gene sequence: CDR1 SGHTS, CDR2 YDEGEE. This CDR3 is CASRRSGVTEAFF. The CDR3 DNA follows: TGTGCCAGCAGGCGCTCGGGGGTCACTGAAGCTTTCTTT.

The table lists this clone with a count of one. V is TRBV7-2 and J is TRBJ2-3; tentatively, D is TRBD2 (6 bases). The CDR3 has 14 residues. Trimming removed 5 bases at V and 1 base at J, with 10 bases between. CDR1 and CDR2 from the germline V gene are SGHTA and FQGNSA. In DNA, the CDR3 is TGTGCCAGCAGCCGGGAGACGGGCACAGATACGCAGTATTTT. Its translation is CASSRETGTDTQYF.

J is TRBJ2-7 and V is TRBV5-1, with D maybe TRBD2 (5 bases). Germline CDR1 is SGHRS and CDR2 is YFSETQ. The CDR3 consists of 15 residues. V lost 0 bases to trimming and J lost 5 bases, with 15 bases between them. In DNA, the CDR3 is TGCGCCAGCAGCTTGGCTCTTGCGGGCGGCAACGAGCAGTACTTC. Translated, it gives CASSLALAGGNEQYF.

The chain uses TRBV19 and TRBJ1-5; D possibly corresponds to TRBD1 (6 bases). The V and J ends lost 2 bases and 1 base respectively, with 9 bases between them. This CDR3 is 15 amino acids long. In germline, CDR1 is LNHDA, CDR2 SQIVND (reference sequence). CDR3: CASSILQGSNQPQHF. The CDR3, as DNA: TGTGCCAGTAGTATACTACAGGGAAGCAATCAGCCCCAGCATTTT.

V and J are TRBV10-3 and TRBJ1-1; TRBD1 might be the D (5 bases). Germline V gene lookup returns CDR1 ENHRY and CDR2 SYGVKD. The V end lost 0 bases, the J end lost 8 bases, and 10 bases lay between the germline ends. CDR3 length: 13 residues. CDR3 sequence (DNA): TGTGCCATCAGTGAGTCGGGGGGGAGCGAAGCTTTCTTT. This translates into CAISESGGSEAFF.

This chain links TRBV6-5 with TRBJ1-6, with D possibly matching TRBD1 (5 bases). This CDR3 region has 13 residues. Germline V gene sequence: CDR1 MNHEY, CDR2 SVGAGI. V dropped 5 bases and J dropped 8 bases, with 10 bases sitting between them. DNA of the CDR3: TGTGCCAGCAGTCCAACCAGGGATTCACCCCTCCACTTT. Translating it yields CASSPTRDSPLHF.

The rearrangement uses TRBV27 and TRBJ2-7; 11 bases are shared with TRBD1. The germline V gene has CDR1 MNHEY and CDR2 SMNVEV (reference sequence). V trimming: 0 bases; J trimming: 4 bases; junction bases outside the gene matches: 2. CDR3 size: 15 residues. The CDR3 bases are TGTGCCAGCAGTTTATCTGGGACAGGGGGATACGAGCAGTACTTC. It specifies CASSLSGTGGYEQYF.

The chain links TRBV6-5 to TRBJ1-4; tentative D call: TRBD1 (6 bases). CDR1 and CDR2 (germline): MNHEY, SVGAGI. V dropped 5 bases and J dropped 5 bases, with 15 bases sitting between them. The CDR3 length is 15 residues. The CDR3 DNA reads as TGTGCCAGCAGTAACCCCAGGGGCACGAATGAAAAACTGTTTTTT. Its translation: CASSNPRGTNEKLFF.

J is TRBJ2-3 and V is TRBV30, with TRBD1 matching 9 bases. The germline V gene encodes CDR1 GTSNPN and CDR2 SVGIG (reference sequence). CDR3 length equals 17 residues. The J segment lost 2 bases and the V segment lost 4 bases, leaving 13 bases of the junction unmatched. CDR3 bases: TGTGCCTGGACACCTTACCGGGACAGGGCGTTCACAGATACGCAGTATTTT. The encoded protein is CAWTPYRDRAFTDTQYF.

This clone was seen a few times. The chain employs TRBV23-1 and TRBJ2-3, with no clear D. TRBV23-1 is filed as an ORF, its function uncertain. This CDR3 region has 15 residues. V was shortened by 6 bases and J by 7 bases, with 20 bases between the two germline ends. The CDR3 protein is CASRALGPCCNTQYF. The CDR3 DNA follows: TGCGCCAGCAGGGCCCTTGGGCCCTGCTGTAATACGCAGTATTTT.